In its sample, the clone carrying this TCR beta chain was seen a few times. Antigen specificity is unknown. The data belong to a study of post-analysis software for immune sequencing data. Study in general: Relapsing-remitting, secondary progressive and progressive-relapsing multiple sclerosis courses were included. Study conclusions and caveats: Strong co-clustering by F measure was seen for same-batch samples. TRBV5-6, TRBV5-1 and TRBV20-1 belonged to a set of roughly five TRBV segments that were more frequent in patients than controls. When compared against controls, multiple sclerosis patients showed significantly lower normalized Chao1 diversity.

Libraries were made from TCR beta cDNA, and they carried unique molecular identifiers. When about 0.95 to 10 million T cells were used, they gave about 550,000 cDNA molecules. TCRdb reprocessed the PCR reads via MiXCR and lists one record per CDR3 protein. This table holds roughly 400,000 distinct CDR3 sequences, approximately 38% found once. The CDR3 length is 15 residues. Deletions cut 3 bases from V and 0 bases from J, with 6 bases between. Per germline, CDR1 LNHNV and CDR2 YYDKDF (reference sequence). The gene calls are TRBV15 and TRBJ2-6, with D unresolved. This TCR was recovered from a girl aged 2 to 10 with multiple sclerosis. The material sequenced was blood. The CDR3 bases are TGTGCCACCAGCAGGGCCCGCTCTGGGGCCAACGTCCTGACTTTC. Translating it yields CATSRARSGANVLTF.